These 11 T cell receptor beta chains originate from one sample sequenced in a study of blood T cell repertoires in COVID-19 (dated by TCRdb to the early 2020s). The protocol used for the library was the immunoSEQ multiplex PCR assay. This is the immuneACCESS table as TCRdb keeps it, with only in-frame sequences that have V and J called. A part of the clones is gone; compared with another copy, unresolved V genes explain less than half, and the rest is unexplained. In this sample the table shows 55,000 to 80,000 clones, over 75% of which occur a single time. The top ten clonotypes cover around 2.5% of the sample. The source material was peripheral blood. The receptors originated from a man aged 45-60 years with acute or convalescent COVID-19.

This sequence joins TRBV5-4 and TRBJ2-3; possible D gene TRBD1, 6 bases. The ends were cut back, 3 bases at V and 4 bases at J, with 18 bases in the middle. Germline CDR1 and CDR2: SGHNT and YYREEE (reference sequence). The CDR3 covers 16 residues. The CDR3 DNA follows: TGTGCCAGCAGCTCCGGACAGTTCCAGAAGTCAGATACGCAGTATTTT. Translation gives CASSSGQFQKSDTQYF.

This clone appeared once. The V gene is TRBV10-3, the J gene TRBJ1-1, with 9 bases fitting TRBD1. V shed 3 bases, J shed 8 bases, and the junction held 10 bases outside the gene matches. The CDR3 is made up of 15 amino acids. The germline V gene has CDR1 ENHRY and CDR2 SYGVKD. CDR3 amino acids: CAISDDPDRGREAFF. Written as DNA, the CDR3 is TGTGCCATCAGTGATGATCCGGACAGGGGCCGGGAAGCTTTCTTT.

The V and J genes are TRBV5-1 and TRBJ2-5, with TRBD2 as a possible D gene (5 bases). Germline assignment: CDR1 SGHRS and CDR2 YFSETQ. The CDR3 contains 16 residues. The CDR3, as DNA: TGCGCTCAAGCAATCGCAAGTGGAGGAGATCAAGAGACCCAGTACTTC. This gives the protein CAQAIASGGDQETQYF.

The rearrangement joins TRBV7-9 to TRBJ1-6; D possibly corresponds to TRBD1 (6 bases). V gave up 2 bases and J gave up 5 bases, with 10 bases separating them. The germline gives CDR1 SEHNR, CDR2 FQNEAQ (reference sequence). The CDR3 length is 15 residues. The CDR3 DNA follows: TGTGCCAGCAGCTTACAGGGGTCGAATAATTCACCCCTCCACTTT. Translating gives CASSLQGSNNSPLHF.

The rearrangement uses TRBV28 and TRBJ2-5; the match to TRBD1 covers 8 bases. Germline trimming cut 5 bases from V and 13 bases from J; bases unmatched to any gene: 9. Germline lookup yields CDR1 MDHEN and CDR2 SYDVKM. The CDR3 spans 12 residues. The CDR3 sequence is CASSPQGDRLYF. Written as DNA, the CDR3 is TGTGCCAGCAGTCCCCAGGGGGACAGGTTGTACTTC.

The chain uses TRBV24-1 and TRBJ2-1; 10 nucleotides agree with TRBD2. The germline CDR1 and CDR2 sequences are KGHDR and SFDVKD. This CDR3 comprises 16 residues. With 7 bases clipped from V and 9 bases from J, the junction kept 14 bases outside the gene matches. The CDR3 DNA is TGTGCCACCAGACAACAGGGGAGTAGCGGGAGGAGTGAGCAGTTCTTC. Protein product: CATRQQGSSGRSEQFF.

The CDR3 DNA reads TGTGCCAGCAGCGGCCCGGGTCGAAAGAATCACTATGGCTACACCTTC. The encoded protein is CASSGPGRKNHYGYTF. This sequence joins TRBV28 and TRBJ1-2; D is unclear. V shed 6 bases and J shed 3 bases, with 20 bases lying between them. This CDR3 is built from 16 residues. The germline V gene encodes CDR1 MDHEN and CDR2 SYDVKM.

J is TRBJ1-2 and V is TRBV25-1, with 8 bases lining up with TRBD1. The germline V gene encodes CDR1 MGHDK and CDR2 SYGVNS. This CDR3 has 13 residues. V dropped 6 bases and J dropped 4; count of bases not matched to a gene: 4. CDR3 loop: CASRTGAGYGYTF. Here the CDR3 DNA reads TGTGCCAGCAGGACAGGGGCGGGCTATGGCTACACCTTC.

The rearrangement joins TRBV21-1 to TRBJ1-2; the table assigns TRBD1, which was not confirmed against the DNA. TRBV21-1 is described as a pseudogene. This CDR3 has 12 amino acids. CDR3 protein: CASSQGNYGYTF. The DNA of the CDR3 is TGTGCCAGCAGCCAGGGTAACTATGGCTACACCTTC.

This clone is a singleton in its sample. The chain carries TRBV7-7 and TRBJ2-3, with 9 bases matching TRBD2. The CDR3 spans 16 residues. With V trimmed by 5 bases and J by 2 bases, 8 bases remained unmatched. From germline, CDR1 is SSHAT and CDR2 FNYEAQ (reference sequence). The DNA for the CDR3 is TGTGCCAGCAGCCCATACCTAGCGGGACTCACAGATACGCAGTATTTT. Translation: CASSPYLAGLTDTQYF. Full variable domain (outside the CDR3, taken from reference TRBV7-7 and TRBJ2-3): GAGVSQSPRYKVTKRGQDVTLRCDPISSHATLYWYQQALGQGPEFLTYFNYEAQPDKSGLPSDRFSAERPEGSISTLTIQRTEQRDSAMYRCASSPYLAGLTDTQYFGPGTRLTVL.

The chain recombines TRBV16 with TRBJ1-5, with 10 nucleotides matching TRBD1. This CDR3 is 21 amino acids long. With V trimmed by 2 bases and J by 0 bases, 16 bases remained unmatched. Per the germline V gene, CDR1 is KGHSY and CDR2 is FQNENV. The CDR3 sequence: CASSQRGPDRGKEHSNQPQHF. CDR3 in DNA: TGTGCCAGCAGCCAAAGGGGCCCGGACAGGGGGAAGGAGCATAGCAATCAGCCCCAGCATTTT. The whole variable domain, remainder taken from reference TRBV16 and TRBJ1-5, is GEEVAQTPKHLVRGEGQKAKLYCAPIKGHSYVFWYQQVLKNEFKFLISFQNENVFDETGMPKERFSAKCLPNSPCSLEIQATKLEDSAVYFCASSQRGPDRGKEHSNQPQHFGDGTRLSIL.